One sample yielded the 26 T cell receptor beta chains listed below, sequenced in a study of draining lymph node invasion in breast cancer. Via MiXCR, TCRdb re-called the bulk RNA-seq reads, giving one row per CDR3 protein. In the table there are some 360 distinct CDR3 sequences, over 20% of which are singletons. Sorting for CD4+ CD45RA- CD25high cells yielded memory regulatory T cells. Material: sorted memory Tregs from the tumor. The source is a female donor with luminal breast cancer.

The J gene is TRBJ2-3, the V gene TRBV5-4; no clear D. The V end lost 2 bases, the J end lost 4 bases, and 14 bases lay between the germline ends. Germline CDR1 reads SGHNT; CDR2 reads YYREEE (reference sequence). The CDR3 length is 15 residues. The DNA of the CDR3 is TGTGCCAGCAGCTTCGACAACTTCCGACCAGATACGCAGTATTTT. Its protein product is CASSFDNFRPDTQYF.

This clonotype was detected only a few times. The CDR3 coding sequence is TGTGCCACCAGTGACCCGGGACTAGCGGGGAACCAAGAGACCCAGTACTTC. Translating gives CATSDPGLAGNQETQYF. The chain is built from TRBV24-1 and TRBJ2-5, with 13 bases matching TRBD2. The V gene's germline CDR1 is KGHDR and CDR2 SFDVKD. With V trimmed by 4 bases and J by 0 bases, 4 bases remained unmatched. This CDR3 has 17 amino acids.

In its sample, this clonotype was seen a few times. CDR3 nucleotides: TGTGCCAGCAGCCCCCGAGTCGCAGGGATTCCGTCTAACTATGGCTACACCTTC. Translating it yields CASSPRVAGIPSNYGYTF. The chain employs TRBV7-8 and TRBJ1-2; TRBD1 might be the D (5 bases). The CDR3 extends over 18 amino acids. V gave up 5 bases and J gave up 0 bases, with 22 bases separating them. Germline V gene data show CDR1 as SGHVS and CDR2 as FQNEAQ.

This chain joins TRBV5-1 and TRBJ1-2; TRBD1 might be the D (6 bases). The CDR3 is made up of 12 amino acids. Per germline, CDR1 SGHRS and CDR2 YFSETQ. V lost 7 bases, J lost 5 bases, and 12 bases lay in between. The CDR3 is CASRSTGYGYTF. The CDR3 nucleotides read TGCGCCAGCCGTTCGACAGGTTATGGCTACACCTTC.

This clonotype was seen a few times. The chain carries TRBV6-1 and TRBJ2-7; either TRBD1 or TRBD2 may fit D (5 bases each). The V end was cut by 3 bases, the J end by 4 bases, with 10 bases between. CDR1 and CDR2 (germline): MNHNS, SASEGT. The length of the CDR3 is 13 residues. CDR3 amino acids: CASSERGYYEQYF. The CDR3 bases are TGTGCCAGCAGTGAGAGGGGCTATTACGAGCAGTACTTC.

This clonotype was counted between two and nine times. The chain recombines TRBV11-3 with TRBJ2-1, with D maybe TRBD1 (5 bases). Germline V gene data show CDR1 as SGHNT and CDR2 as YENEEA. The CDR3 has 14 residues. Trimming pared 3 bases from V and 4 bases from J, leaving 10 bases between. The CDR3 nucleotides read TGTGCCAGCAGCTTCAGACAGAAGTACAATGAGCAGTTCTTC. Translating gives CASSFRQKYNEQFF.

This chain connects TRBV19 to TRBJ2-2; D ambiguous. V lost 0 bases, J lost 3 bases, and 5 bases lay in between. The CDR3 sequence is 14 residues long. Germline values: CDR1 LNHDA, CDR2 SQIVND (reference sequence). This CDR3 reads CASSIELYTGELFF. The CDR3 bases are TGTGCCAGTAGTATAGAACTTTACACCGGGGAGCTGTTTTTT.

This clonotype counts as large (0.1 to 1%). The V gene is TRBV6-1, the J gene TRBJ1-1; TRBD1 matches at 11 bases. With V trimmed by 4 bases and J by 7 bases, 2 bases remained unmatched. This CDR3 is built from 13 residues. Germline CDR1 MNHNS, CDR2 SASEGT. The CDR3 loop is CASSGTGGFEAFF. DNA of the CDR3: TGTGCCAGCAGTGGGACAGGGGGCTTTGAAGCTTTCTTT.

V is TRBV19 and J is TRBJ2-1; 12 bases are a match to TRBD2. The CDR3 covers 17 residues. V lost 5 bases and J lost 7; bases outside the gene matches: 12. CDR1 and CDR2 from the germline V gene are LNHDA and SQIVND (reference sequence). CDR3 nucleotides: TGTGCCAGTAGTTCAGGGGGACTAGCGGGCCCTTTGAATGAGCAGTTCTTC. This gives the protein CASSSGGLAGPLNEQFF.

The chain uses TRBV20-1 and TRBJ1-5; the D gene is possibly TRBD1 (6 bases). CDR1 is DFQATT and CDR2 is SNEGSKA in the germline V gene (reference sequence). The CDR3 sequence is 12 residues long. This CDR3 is CSGGGANQPQHF. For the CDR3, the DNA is TGCAGCGGGGGGGGGGCTAATCAGCCCCAGCATTTT.

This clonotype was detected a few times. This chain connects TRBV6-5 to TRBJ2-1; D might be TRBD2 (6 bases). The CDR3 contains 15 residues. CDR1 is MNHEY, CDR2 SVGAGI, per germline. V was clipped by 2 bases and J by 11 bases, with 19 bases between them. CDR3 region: CASSYDGTAQSQQFF. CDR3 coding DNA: TGTGCCAGCAGTTACGACGGGACTGCGCAATCCCAGCAGTTCTTC.

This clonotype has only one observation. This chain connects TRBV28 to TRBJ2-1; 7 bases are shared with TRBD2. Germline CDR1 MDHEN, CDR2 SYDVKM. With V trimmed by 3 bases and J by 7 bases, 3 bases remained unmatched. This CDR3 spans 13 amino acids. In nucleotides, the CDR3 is TGTGCCAGCAGTTTTCCGCGGGAGAATGAGCAGTTCTTC. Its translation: CASSFPRENEQFF.

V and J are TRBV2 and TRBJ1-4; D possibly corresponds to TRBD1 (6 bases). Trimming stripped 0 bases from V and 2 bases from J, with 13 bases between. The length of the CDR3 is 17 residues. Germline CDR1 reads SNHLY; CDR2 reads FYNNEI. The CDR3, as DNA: TGTGCCAGCAGTGAAGCGGTCGGGGGCCGCACTAATGAAAAACTGTTTTTT. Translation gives CASSEAVGGRTNEKLFF.

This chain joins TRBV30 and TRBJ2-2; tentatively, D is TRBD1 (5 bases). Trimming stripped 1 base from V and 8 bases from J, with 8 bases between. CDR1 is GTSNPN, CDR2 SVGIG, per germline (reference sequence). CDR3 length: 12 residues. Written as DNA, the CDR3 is TGTGCCTGGAGTGCCAGGACAGGGGAGCTGTTTTTT. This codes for CAWSARTGELFF.

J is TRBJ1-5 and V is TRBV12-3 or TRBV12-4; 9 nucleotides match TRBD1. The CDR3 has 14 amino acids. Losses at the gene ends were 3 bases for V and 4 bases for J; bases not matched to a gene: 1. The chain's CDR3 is CASSLGTGNQPQHF. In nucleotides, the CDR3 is TGTGCCAGCAGTTTGGGGACAGGGAATCAGCCCCAGCATTTT.

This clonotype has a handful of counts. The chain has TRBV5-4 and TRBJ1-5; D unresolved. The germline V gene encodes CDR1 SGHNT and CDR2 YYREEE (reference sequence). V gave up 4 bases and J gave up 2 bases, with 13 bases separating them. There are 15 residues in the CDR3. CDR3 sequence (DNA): TGTGCCAGCAGCACCGACCCAAGTGGCAATCAGCCCCAGCATTTT. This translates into CASSTDPSGNQPQHF.

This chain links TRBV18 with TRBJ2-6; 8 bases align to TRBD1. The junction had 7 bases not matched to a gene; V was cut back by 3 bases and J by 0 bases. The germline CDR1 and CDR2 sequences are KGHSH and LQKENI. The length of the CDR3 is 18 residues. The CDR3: CASSPGQGHSSGANVLTF. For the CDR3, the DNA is TGTGCCAGCTCACCTGGACAGGGCCACAGCTCTGGGGCCAACGTCCTGACTTTC. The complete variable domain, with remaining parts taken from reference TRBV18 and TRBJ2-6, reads NAGVMQNPRHLVRRRGQEARLRCSPMKGHSHVYWYRQLPEEGLKFMVYLQKENIIDESGMPKERFSAEFPKEGPSILRIQQVVRGDSAAYFCASSPGQGHSSGANVLTFGAGSRLTVL.

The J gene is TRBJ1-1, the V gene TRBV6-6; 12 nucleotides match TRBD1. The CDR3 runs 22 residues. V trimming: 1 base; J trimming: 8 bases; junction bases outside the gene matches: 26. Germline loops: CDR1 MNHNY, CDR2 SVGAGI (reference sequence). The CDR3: CASSYLFSGTGGAGIRPKEAFF. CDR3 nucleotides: TGTGCCAGCAGTTACTTATTCTCCGGGACAGGGGGCGCGGGAATACGCCCGAAGGAAGCTTTCTTT.

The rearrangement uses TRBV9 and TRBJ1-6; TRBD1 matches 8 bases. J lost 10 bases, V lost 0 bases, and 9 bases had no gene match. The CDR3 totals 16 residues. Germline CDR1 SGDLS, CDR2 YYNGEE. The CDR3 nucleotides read TGTGCCAGCAGCGTAGGGGCAGGGGGCTGGGGATCACCCCTCCACTTT. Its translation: CASSVGAGGWGSPLHF.

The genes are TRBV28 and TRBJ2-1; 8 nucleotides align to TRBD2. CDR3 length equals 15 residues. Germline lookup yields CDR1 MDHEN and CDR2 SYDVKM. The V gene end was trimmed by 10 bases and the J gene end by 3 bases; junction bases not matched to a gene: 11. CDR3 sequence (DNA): TGTGCCACCATTAGACCGGGACTAGTCTACAATGAGCAGTTCTTC. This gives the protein CATIRPGLVYNEQFF.

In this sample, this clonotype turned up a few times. In DNA, the CDR3 is TGTGCCAGCAGCCAAGAGCGAAAAGGACTCAACACCGGGGAGCTGTTTTTT. Residues: CASSQERKGLNTGELFF. V is TRBV4-2 and J is TRBJ2-2, with D perhaps matching TRBD2 (5 bases). The V gene lost 0 bases and the J gene lost 2 bases, with 13 bases spanning the gap. Germline V gene data show CDR1 as LGHNA and CDR2 as YNFKEQ. This CDR3 spans 17 amino acids.

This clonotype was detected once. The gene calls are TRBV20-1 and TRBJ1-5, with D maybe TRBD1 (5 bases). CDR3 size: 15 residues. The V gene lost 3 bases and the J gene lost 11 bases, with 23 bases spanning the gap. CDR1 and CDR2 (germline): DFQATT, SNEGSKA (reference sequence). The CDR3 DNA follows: TGCAGTGCTAGGGAGCTGGGAGCCCTCCGGGGGACCCAGCATTTT. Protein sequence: CSARELGALRGTQHF.

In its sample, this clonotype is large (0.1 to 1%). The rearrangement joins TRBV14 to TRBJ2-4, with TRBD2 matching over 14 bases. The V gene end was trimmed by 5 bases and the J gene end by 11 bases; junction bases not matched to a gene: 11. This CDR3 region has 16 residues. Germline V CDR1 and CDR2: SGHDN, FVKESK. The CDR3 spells CASSSVAGTSGGVQYF. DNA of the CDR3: TGTGCCAGCAGCTCTGTTGCCGGGACTAGCGGGGGAGTTCAGTACTTC. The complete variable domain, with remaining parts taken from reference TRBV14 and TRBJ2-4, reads EAGVTQFPSHSVIEKGQTVTLRCDPISGHDNLYWYRRVMGKEIKFLLHFVKESKQDESGMPNNRFLAERTGGTYSTLKVQPAELEDSGVYFCASSSVAGTSGGVQYFGAGTRLSVL.

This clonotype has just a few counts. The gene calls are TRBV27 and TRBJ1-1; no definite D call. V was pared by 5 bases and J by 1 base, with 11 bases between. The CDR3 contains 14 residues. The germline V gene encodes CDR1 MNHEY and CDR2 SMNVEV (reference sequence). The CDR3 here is CASSTLQPNTEAFF. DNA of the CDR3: TGTGCCAGCAGTACCCTACAACCGAACACTGAAGCTTTCTTT.

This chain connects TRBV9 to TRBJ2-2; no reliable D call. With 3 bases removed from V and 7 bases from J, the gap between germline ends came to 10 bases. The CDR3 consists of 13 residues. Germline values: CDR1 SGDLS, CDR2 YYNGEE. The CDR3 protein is CASSADVGGELFF. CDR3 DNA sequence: TGTGCCAGCAGCGCAGACGTGGGCGGGGAGCTGTTTTTT.

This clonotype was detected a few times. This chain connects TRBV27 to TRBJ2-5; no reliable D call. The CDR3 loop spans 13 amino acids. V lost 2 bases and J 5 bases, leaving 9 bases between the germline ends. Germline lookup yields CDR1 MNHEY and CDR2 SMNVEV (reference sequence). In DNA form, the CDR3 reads TGTGCCAGCAGTTTAGCAGTTAGGGAGACCCAGTACTTC. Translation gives CASSLAVRETQYF.